This is a list of T cell receptor beta chains from one sample in a study of cytomegalovirus exposure and HLA in healthy donors. Assay used: immunoSEQ multiplex PCR; TCRdb lists only in-frame clones, some missing. The sample yields 150,000 to 250,000 clones, about four fifths seen once. The sequencing input was PBMCs. Receptors were obtained from a boy between 2 and 10 years old in good health and CMV-seronegative. CDR3s leave out the opening cysteine and the closing phenylalanine or tryptophan. Fields, in order: V gene, CDR3 protein.

TRBV7-9 ASSPSGGGSDTQY
TRBV4-2 ASSPSTRVDEQY
TRBV27 ASSQDNSNTEAF
TRBV18 ASSPMRGLGQY
TRBV9 ASSVASGGRNTGELF
TRBV4-3 ASSQARDFEAF
TRBV5-1 ASSRNTGELF
TRBV7-2 ASSPRDSSYEQY
TRBV5-1 ASSWGGPTGELF
TRBV2 ASSEMGGPGYGYT
TRBV7-3 ASSLGPGQYNEQF
TRBV7-2 ASSLAESSTEAF
TRBV13 ASSLRLAGGVTDTQY
TRBV7-3 ASSPPGQATGELF
TRBV7-3 ASSSDGQGHGYT
TRBV7-6 ASSSTGRTYNSPLH
TRBV27 ASSPRTGGETQY
TRBV14 ASSLWTGKSGEQF
TRBV7-8 ASSYRGNTEAF
TRBV4-3 ASSQDFASVETQY
TRBV2 ASIGRGRNSPLH
TRBV29-1 SVGMRDRYSEAF
TRBV18 ASSPQGARETQY
TRBV5-1 ASSISSGTNYGYT
TRBV7-3 ASSLRGGSGYEQY
TRBV5-1 ASSLGPAAGGGIDTQY
TRBV30 AWSRDTEAF
TRBV7-9 ASSPRTGMNTEAF
TRBV7-2 ASSLIAVPGTEAF
TRBV4-3 ASSQYGGASSYNEQF
TRBV10-3 AISPGTSGNTDTQY
TRBV9 ASSVTGDQPQH
TRBV11-2 ASSSGTELGNTIY
TRBV7-2 ASSHNRETQY
TRBV4-3 ASSQAGTIPDTQY
TRBV4-1 ASSPGLAFYNEQF
TRBV7-2 ASSLISHNEQF
TRBV4-2 ASSSLYSETQY
TRBV6-5 ASSYSSSPYQETQY
TRBV7-2 ASSLSAAGTGAHEQY
TRBV5-6 ASSLLGGGLRRNTEAF
TRBV2 ASSVVAGGATDTQY
TRBV6-5 ASRYLGGTEAF
TRBV11-2 ASSFGTGAYTEAF
TRBV27 ASRLHGDYGYT
TRBV18 ASSPQTGQGIGGYT
TRBV7-8 ASSLATTGISSYNEQF
TRBV5-1 ASSLAGAGDTQY
TRBV4-3 ASSQDPRTGKYSADTQY
TRBV9 ASSVAPSDNTGELF
TRBV6-1 ASSGRGLAKNIQY
TRBV18 ASSPRGQGSYEQY
TRBV6-5 ASSGTSGGPQY